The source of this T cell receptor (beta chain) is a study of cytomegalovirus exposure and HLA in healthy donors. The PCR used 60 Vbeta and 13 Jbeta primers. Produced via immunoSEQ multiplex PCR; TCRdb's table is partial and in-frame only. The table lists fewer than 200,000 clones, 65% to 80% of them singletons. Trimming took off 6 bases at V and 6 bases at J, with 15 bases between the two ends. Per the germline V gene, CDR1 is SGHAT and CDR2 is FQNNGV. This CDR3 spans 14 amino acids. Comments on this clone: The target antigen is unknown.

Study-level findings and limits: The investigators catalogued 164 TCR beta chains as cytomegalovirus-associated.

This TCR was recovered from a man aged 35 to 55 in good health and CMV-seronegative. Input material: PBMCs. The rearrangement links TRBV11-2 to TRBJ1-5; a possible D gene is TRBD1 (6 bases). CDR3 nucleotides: TGTGCCAGCAGTTATACAGGGTTTCCTCAGCCCCAGCATTTT. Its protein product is CASSYTGFPQPQHF.